This TCR beta chain was captured in a study of blood T cell repertoires in COVID-19 (dated by TCRdb to between 2020 and 2021). With respect to the entire study: Samples from collaborators originated in the United States, Italy and Spain and spanned both the acute and convalescent phases of COVID-19. The prospective study material was composed of cDNA or gDNA derived from T cells, B-cell-depleted T cells, or PBMCs. Subjects who had been exposed to COVID-19, were actively infected with it, or had recovered from it provided the deeply sampled blood TCRbeta repertoires that made up the dataset. The repertoires were made available in a free public database intended to serve as a resource for research on the immune response to SARS-CoV-2. The samples were drawn from two sources: the first 160 participants of the ongoing ImmuneRACE study, and 1,200 or so subjects contributed by 6 global collaborators. Nearly every sample came with metadata listing a de-identified subject ID, COVID-19 status, age in years and sex. Where available, HLA class I and class II types were obtained from metadata supplied by the sample provider rather than from assay-based typing.

V and J are truncated by 3 bases and 2 bases respectively, leaving an intervening sequence of 10 bases. From cysteine to phenylalanine, the CDR3 is 14 amino acids long. Only the CDR3 DNA is retained, 42 bases long and in frame from the first base. Concerning this clone: Its antigen remains undetermined. No much larger clonotype is one base removed from it; base qualities were not supplied.

Whole blood was collected in K2EDTA tubes by collaborating institutions according to the institutions' own protocols. For TCRbeta analysis, collaborators shipped samples in one of three forms: frozen whole blood, isolated PBMCs, or DNA extracted from either of those sample types. TCRbeta CDR3 regions were amplified from genomic DNA by means of the immunoSEQ Assay, a bias-controlled multiplex PCR. The paper's data handling went like this. Nucleated cell counts per sample were estimated from amplification of reference gene primers within the assay. To quantify the absolute abundance of each unique TCRbeta CDR3 rearrangement, sequence reads were collapsed and filtered. For each sample, productive Simpson clonality was calculated by taking the square root of Simpson's diversity index across productive rearrangements. TCRdb mirrors the immuneACCESS table, restricted to in-frame sequences. Some clones are absent from its copies; in checked studies, under half trace to an unresolved V gene, and the reason for the others is unknown. That table furnishes V, J and clone size, whereas the DNA furnished D and trimming. The sample data list more than 150,000 clones, and more than 70% of these were observed just once. The ten largest make up less than 15% of the sample.

Study-level results and caveats: How much clinical and demographic metadata was included differed by source and by participant, and the metadata was provided uncurated.

The receptor was isolated from a man younger than 30 with active or convalescent COVID-19. The chain is assembled from TRBV23-1 and TRBJ1-2; the D segment could be TRBD1, given 5 matching bases. TRBV23-1 is placed among ORFs of uncertain function. Sequences were obtained from peripheral blood. The nucleotides read TGCGCCAGCAGTCATTCAGGGCGGAACTATGGCTACACCTTC. Translated, it gives CASSHSGRNYGYTF.